A single sample is the source of the 31 T cell receptor beta chains below, sequenced in a study of regulatory T cells in long-lasting Graves disease. The time point: newly diagnosed GD, antithyroid drugs for less than 3 months. Construction of the TCR library relied on RNA isolated from PBMCs. Sequencing libraries for TCR beta were prepared with iRepertoire HTBI primers and Arm-PCR of CDR3 regions. A single record per CDR3 protein comes from TCRdb applying MiXCR to the multiplex PCR reads. The sample contains 250,000 to 300,000 distinct CDR3 sequences, around 18% of which appear only once. This sample was shared with a second study, whose subject was T cells in Graves' hyperthyroidism and ophthalmopathy.

This specimen was peripheral blood mononuclear cells (PBMCs), taken at new diagnosis, from a patient treated with antithyroid drugs. These receptors originate from a woman aged 25 to 39 with Graves disease.

The rearrangement uses TRBV6-5 and TRBJ1-4; the match to TRBD1 covers 7 bases. The length of the CDR3 is 16 residues. CDR1 is MNHEY and CDR2 is SVGAGI in the germline V gene. Trimming cost V 0 bases and J 14 bases; bases outside gene matches: 15. As DNA, the CDR3 is TGTGCCAGCAGTTACTCGCCAGGGCCGCGCCAGGGGGGTCTGTTTTTT. Translation gives CASSYSPGPRQGGLFF.

The chain couples TRBV13 to TRBJ2-1; 14 bases fit TRBD2. V dropped 5 bases and J dropped 5; count of bases not matched to a gene: 2. The germline V gene encodes CDR1 PRHDT and CDR2 FYEKMQ (reference sequence). The CDR3 is 15 amino acids. CDR3 sequence reads: CASSEGLAGDNEQFF. The DNA for the CDR3 is TGTGCCAGCAGCGAGGGACTAGCGGGGGACAATGAGCAGTTCTTC.

Notes on this clonotype: Because the CDR3 is missing its conserved closing phenylalanine or tryptophan, this is likely a read error. The chain recombines TRBV7-2 with TRBJ2-3; possibly TRBD2 for D (5 bases). The CDR3 has 16 residues. The germline CDR1 and CDR2 sequences are SGHTA and FQGNSA. The CDR3 here is CASGSVIGLGTDTQYL. The CDR3 region has the DNA TGCGCCAGCGGCTCAGTGATTGGTTTGGGCACAGATACGCAGTATCTT.

Comment on this clonotype: A far larger clone lies a single base away; this is likely a read error. V usage is TRBV7-2 and J usage is TRBJ2-3; 9 bases are shared with TRBD1. The CDR3 is 15 residues long. The germline V gene encodes CDR1 SGHTA and CDR2 FQGNSA. The CDR3 reads CAGSFSGTGQDTQYF. DNA of the CDR3: TGTGCCGGCAGCTTCTCCGGGACAGGGCAAGATACGCAGTATTTT.

This clonotype has at least ten counts. The chain employs TRBV12-3 or TRBV12-4 and TRBJ1-1, with D maybe TRBD1 (6 bases). CDR3 length equals 13 residues. Trimming cost V 4 bases and J 2 bases, with 8 bases left between them. The DNA of the CDR3 is TGTGCCAGCAGTTGGGGGCATAACACTGAAGCTTTCTTT. It yields the protein CASSWGHNTEAFF.

There are a few counts of this clonotype. Given a much more abundant clone one base away, this may be a read error. The V gene is TRBV18, the J gene TRBJ1-1, with 10 positions matching TRBD1. Germline V CDR1 and CDR2: KGHSH, LQKENI. V lost 9 bases to trimming and J lost 8 bases; unmatched junction nucleotides: 15. This CDR3 spans 15 amino acids. The CDR3 region is CARILLGQGKLEAFF. The CDR3 region has the DNA TGTGCCAGGATTTTGTTGGGACAGGGGAAACTGGAAGCTTTCTTT.

This clonotype has at least ten counts. The rearrangement links TRBV12-3 or TRBV12-4 to TRBJ1-5, with D possibly being TRBD1 (6 bases). The CDR3 length is 15 residues. V lost 2 bases and J 6 bases, leaving 14 bases between the germline ends. The CDR3 DNA reads as TGTGCCAGCAGTTTAATGGCAGGGGTCAGTCAGCCCCAGCATTTT. Encoded protein: CASSLMAGVSQPQHF.

The table lists this clonotype with many counts. The J gene is TRBJ2-1, the V gene TRBV20-1; 8 bases fit TRBD2. The trim removed 6 bases at V and 2 bases at J, leaving 12 bases unmatched. The CDR3 covers 16 residues. Germline CDR1 reads DFQATT; CDR2 reads SNEGSKA (reference sequence). The CDR3 reads CSAPLTGTSTYNEQFF. CDR3 nucleotide sequence: TGCAGTGCCCCCCTAACCGGGACTAGTACCTACAATGAGCAGTTCTTC.

This clonotype has ten or more counts. This rearrangement joins TRBV18 to TRBJ1-2; D gene unclear. V lost 1 base and J lost 5, with 11 bases in between. Germline V CDR1 and CDR2: KGHSH, LQKENI. The CDR3 extends over 14 amino acids. The CDR3 loop reads CASSPQQEGYGYTF. The DNA of the CDR3 is TGTGCCAGCTCACCACAGCAGGAAGGGTATGGCTACACCTTC.

The sample holds a few counts of this clonotype. The gene calls are TRBV7-2 and TRBJ1-1, with 7 bases aligning to TRBD1. V was clipped by 5 bases and J by 5 bases; unmatched bases: 8. CDR3 size: 14 residues. In germline, CDR1 is SGHTA, CDR2 FQGNSA. The CDR3 protein is CASSDRTGPTEAFF. Here the CDR3 DNA reads TGTGCCAGCAGCGATAGGACAGGTCCTACTGAAGCTTTCTTT.

The genes are TRBV6-1 and TRBJ1-3; the match to TRBD1 covers 10 bases. CDR1 is MNHNS, CDR2 SASEGT, per germline. This CDR3 is built from 16 residues. The V and J ends lost 5 bases and 1 base, in that order; junction bases with no gene match: 5. The CDR3 is CASSTGTGVSGNTIYF. CDR3 DNA: TGTGCCAGCAGTACCGGGACAGGGGTTTCTGGAAACACCATATATTTT.

This clonotype was recorded at least ten times. V and J are TRBV18 and TRBJ1-1; D not certain. This CDR3 is built from 14 residues. Germline V CDR1 and CDR2: KGHSH, LQKENI. Trimming left V 0 bases short and J 10 bases short, with 15 bases between. The CDR3 nucleotides read TGTGCCAGCTCACCACCGATGGCAGTCCTGGGAGCTTTCTTT. Its translation: CASSPPMAVLGAFF.

This clonotype was detected many times. V is TRBV20-1 and J is TRBJ1-2; 7 bases match TRBD1. CDR1 is DFQATT, CDR2 SNEGSKA, per germline (reference sequence). J lost 2 bases, V lost 1 base, and 4 bases had no gene match. The CDR3 runs 14 residues. CDR3 nucleotides: TGCAGTGCTAGAGCCGGACAGGAAAACTATGGCTACACCTTC. This codes for CSARAGQENYGYTF.

Many counts were recorded for this clonotype. The CDR3 bases are TGTGCCAGCAGCTTAAGGACAGGCACCGGGGAGCTGTTTTTT. Its translation is CASSLRTGTGELFF. V is TRBV11-1 and J is TRBJ2-2; 7 nucleotides agree with TRBD1. Trimming at V came to 2 bases and at J to 4 bases, leaving 1 base not matched to a gene. The CDR3 loop spans 14 amino acids. CDR1 is SGHAT, CDR2 FQDESV, per germline (reference sequence).

The chain uses TRBV3-1 and TRBJ1-3; D ambiguous. Trimming left V 2 bases short and J 5 bases short, with 16 bases between. CDR1 is LGHDT and CDR2 is YNNKEL in the germline V gene (reference sequence). This CDR3 comprises 16 residues. The CDR3 region is CASSQRPVALRNTIYF. In DNA, the CDR3 is TGTGCCAGCAGCCAAAGGCCGGTTGCCCTTCGAAACACCATATATTTT.

Of note for this clonotype: One end of the junction does not line up with germline, which may come from a read error. This rearrangement joins TRBV5-1 to TRBJ1-2, with 7 positions matching TRBD1. Per the germline V gene, CDR1 is SGHRS and CDR2 is YFSETQ. This CDR3 contains 16 residues. The CDR3 reads CASSPSYRGEGYGYTF. CDR3 DNA: TGTGCCAGCAGCCCGAGCTACAGGGGAGAGGGCTATGGCTACACCTTC. Full variable domain (missing parts from reference TRBV5-1 and TRBJ1-2): KAGVTQTPRYLIKTRGQQVTLSCSPISGHRSVSWYQQTPGQGLQFLFEYFSETQRNKGNFPGRFSGRQFSNSRSEMNVSTLELGDSALYLCASSPSYRGEGYGYTFGSGTRLTVV.

Remarks on this clonotype: This sequence may be a read error, since a much larger clone differs from it by one base. The gene calls are TRBV20-1 and TRBJ1-1; 8 bases fit TRBD1. J was trimmed by 3 bases and V by 5 bases; bases with no gene match: 11. The CDR3 consists of 15 residues. Per germline, CDR1 DFQATT and CDR2 SNEGSKA (reference sequence). CDR3 nucleotides: TGCAGTGCTTACAGGGGGATACGGCAAGACACTGAAGCTTTCTTT. It yields the protein CSAYRGIRQDTEAFF.

A remark on this clonotype: A far more abundant clone sits one base away, making this likely a read error. This rearrangement joins TRBV11-3 to TRBJ1-5; D uncertain. From germline, CDR1 is SGHNT and CDR2 YENEEA. This CDR3 spans 13 amino acids. The CDR3 nucleotides read TGTGCCAGCAGCTTATACGCAAATCGGCCCCAGCATTTT. Encoded protein: CASSLYANRPQHF.

Note on this clonotype: It may be a read error: a sequence one base away is much more abundant. The rearrangement uses TRBV29-1 and TRBJ1-1, with a possible D match to TRBD1 (5 bases). Germline CDR1 SQVTM, CDR2 ANQGSEA. This CDR3 is 14 amino acids long. The chain's CDR3 is CSAQTGAMNTEAYF. The DNA of the CDR3 is TGCAGCGCCCAGACTGGGGCCATGAACACTGAAGCTTACTTT.

The J gene is TRBJ1-2, the V gene TRBV19, with D perhaps TRBD1 (5 bases). The length of the CDR3 is 14 residues. With 2 bases removed from V and 6 bases from J, the gap between germline ends came to 13 bases. The germline V gene has CDR1 LNHDA and CDR2 SQIVND (reference sequence). In DNA form, the CDR3 reads TGTGCCAGTAGTATACAGGGTCATGGGGATGGCTACACCTTC. It codes for CASSIQGHGDGYTF.

This clonotype was picked up many times. This chain links TRBV5-1 with TRBJ1-2, with D unclear. The V end lost 0 bases, the J end lost 4 bases, and 10 bases lay between the germline ends. The CDR3 length is 14 residues. CDR1 and CDR2 (germline): SGHRS, YFSETQ. DNA of the CDR3: TGCGCCAGCAGCTTGGATCCTTCTCTCTATGGCTACACCTTC. Its translation: CASSLDPSLYGYTF. The full variable domain, completed using reference TRBV5-1 and TRBJ1-2, is KAGVTQTPRYLIKTRGQQVTLSCSPISGHRSVSWYQQTPGQGLQFLFEYFSETQRNKGNFPGRFSGRQFSNSRSEMNVSTLELGDSALYLCASSLDPSLYGYTFGSGTRLTVV.

The CDR3 reads CSVQLAGGSLYTDTQYF. The CDR3 nucleotides are TGCAGTGTCCAGCTCGCGGGGGGGTCTTTGTATACAGATACGCAGTATTTT. V and J are TRBV20-1 and TRBJ2-3; TRBD2 matches at 9 bases. The trim removed 7 bases at V and 3 bases at J, leaving 17 bases unmatched. From germline, CDR1 is DFQATT and CDR2 SNEGSKA (reference sequence). CDR3 length: 17 amino acids.

This clonotype was recorded many times. A much larger clonotype is one base distant, so this may be a read error. V and J are TRBV28 and TRBJ2-3; D not resolved. The germline V gene encodes CDR1 MDHEN and CDR2 SYDVKM. There are 13 residues in the CDR3. CDR3 region: CASSPLSTDTRYF. The CDR3 DNA follows: TGTGCCAGCAGTCCACTCTCCACAGATACGCGGTATTTT.

This clonotype showed up many times. This chain links TRBV6-8 with TRBJ1-2, with 7 bases that match TRBD1. The CDR3 loop spans 13 amino acids. Trimming at V came to 6 bases and at J to 10 bases, leaving 11 bases not matched to a gene. From germline, CDR1 is MNHGY and CDR2 SAAAGT. The CDR3 loop is CASRSPGQRVYTF. The CDR3 region has the DNA TGTGCCAGCAGGTCCCCGGGACAGCGAGTCTACACCTTC.

The genes are TRBV12-3 or TRBV12-4 and TRBJ1-1; a weak D match, TRBD1 (5 bases). Trimming took 3 bases from V and 0 from J, leaving 8 bases between them. The CDR3 is made up of 14 amino acids. The CDR3 reads CASSFSDMNTEAFF. The CDR3 region has the DNA TGTGCCAGCAGTTTTTCGGACATGAACACTGAAGCTTTCTTT.

In this sample, this clonotype turned up once. V usage is TRBV5-1 and J usage is TRBJ1-1, with D maybe TRBD1 (5 bases). With 7 bases removed from V and 2 bases from J, the gap between germline ends came to 15 bases. This CDR3 contains 14 residues. Looked up from germline, CDR1 is SGHRS and CDR2 is YFSETQ. CDR3 sequence: CASGLQGSNTEAFF. The CDR3 DNA follows: TGCGCCAGCGGCCTTCAGGGAAGTAACACTGAAGCTTTCTTT.

This clonotype came up many times. The J gene is TRBJ2-1, the V gene TRBV5-1; the D is unclear. Per germline, CDR1 SGHRS and CDR2 YFSETQ. The CDR3 is 15 amino acids. Trimming shortened V by 4 bases and J by 0 bases, and 11 bases separated the two germline ends. CDR3 in amino acids: CASSVTRSSYNEQFF. Here the CDR3 DNA reads TGCGCCAGCAGCGTGACCAGGAGCTCCTACAATGAGCAGTTCTTC.

This clonotype was seen repeatedly, ten times or more. The chain couples TRBV2 to TRBJ1-1; D not resolved. Per the germline V gene, CDR1 is SNHLY and CDR2 is FYNNEI. CDR3 size: 15 residues. The ends were cut back, 4 bases at V and 4 bases at J, with 16 bases in the middle. The CDR3 DNA reads TGTGCCAGCAGTGGTGAATTATCCCGCCGCACTGAAGCTTTCTTT. Residues: CASSGELSRRTEAFF. Full variable domain (remainder filled in from reference TRBV2 and TRBJ1-1): EPEVTQTPSHQVTQMGQEVILRCVPISNHLYFYWYRQILGQKVEFLVSFYNNEISEKSEIFDDQFSVERPDGSNFTLKIRSTKLEDSAMYFCASSGELSRRTEAFFGQGTRLTVV.

As for this clonotype: Given a much more abundant clone one base away, this may be a read error. The chain links TRBV4-2 to TRBJ2-7, with unresolved D. CDR1 and CDR2 from the germline V gene are LGHNA and YNFKEQ. This CDR3 region has 12 residues. The CDR3 sequence: CGSSQGPYEQYF. CDR3 coding DNA: TGTGGCAGCAGCCAAGGACCCTACGAGCAGTACTTC.

In this sample, this clonotype turned up many times. The V and J genes are TRBV20-1 and TRBJ2-4; no reliable D call. This CDR3 has 13 amino acids. Germline V lookup: CDR1 DFQATT, CDR2 SNEGSKA (reference sequence). V dropped 7 bases and J dropped 0 bases, with 10 bases sitting between them. The CDR3 reads CSGGGIAKNIQYF. The CDR3 DNA reads TGCAGTGGCGGCGGTATAGCCAAAAACATTCAGTACTTC.

The sample holds many counts of this clonotype. V usage is TRBV9 and J usage is TRBJ1-5; no definite D call. CDR3 length: 15 amino acids. Germline V CDR1 and CDR2: SGDLS, YYNGEE. Trimming removed 3 bases from V and 3 bases from J, with 13 bases in between. The CDR3 DNA sequence: TGTGCCAGCAGCGAGTACCCGGGCCACAATCAGCCCCAGCATTTT. This gives the protein CASSEYPGHNQPQHF.